The source of this TCR beta chain is a study of cytomegalovirus exposure and HLA in healthy donors. Looking at the study overall: The same platform used for the roughly 650 first-cohort repertoires was also used for the approximately 120 validation repertoires, as a later analysis reported.

Overall study results and limits: Three CMV-associated chains proved CMV antigen-specific in vitro. For cytomegalovirus status, the classifier reportedly gave diagnoses with high specificity and sensitivity. According to a later analysis, TCR clusters from the first cohort tended to co-occur in the 120 or so validation repertoires.

As regards this clone: The target antigen is unknown.

Profiling relied on immunoSEQ multiplex PCR, and the TCRdb table lists in-frame clones only, not all of them. The table records approximately 110,000 clones, 86% of them present only once. The receptor comes from a woman in her late teens or twenties in good health and CMV-seropositive. The sample comprised PBMCs.

DNA for the CDR3: TGTGCCAGCAGCTCGGGACTAGCGGGCCAAAGATCCAAAAACATTCAGTACTTC. Translating it yields CASSSGLAGQRSKNIQYF. The chain couples TRBV11-1 to TRBJ2-4; TRBD2 matches at 12 bases. This CDR3 has 18 amino acids. Germline V gene sequence: CDR1 SGHAT, CDR2 FQDESV (reference sequence). Losses at the gene ends were 4 bases for V and 2 bases for J; bases not matched to a gene: 9.